The present T cell receptor (beta chain) was sequenced within a study of T cell responses to AZD1222 COVID-19 vaccine. Study-wide context: Second doses were pooled across both intervals (about 4 or about 12 weeks).

Clones were read by immunoSEQ multiplex PCR, and TCRdb kept only the in-frame ones, dropping some. The sample yields roughly 120,000 clones, more than 65% seen once. This clone has only a few counts. Germline CDR1 and CDR2: SNHLY and FYNNEI. The CDR3 loop spans 15 amino acids. V lost 8 bases and J 1 base, leaving 16 bases between the germline ends. The V gene is TRBV2, the J gene TRBJ2-3; the D gene is possibly TRBD2 (5 bases). The specimen was peripheral blood, collected on day 0 of AZD1222 vaccination. This clonotype was obtained from an adult in good health. CDR3 protein: CASSGRSSGTDTQYF. The CDR3 DNA follows: TGTGCCAGCTCTGGTAGGAGTAGCGGCACAGATACGCAGTATTTT.